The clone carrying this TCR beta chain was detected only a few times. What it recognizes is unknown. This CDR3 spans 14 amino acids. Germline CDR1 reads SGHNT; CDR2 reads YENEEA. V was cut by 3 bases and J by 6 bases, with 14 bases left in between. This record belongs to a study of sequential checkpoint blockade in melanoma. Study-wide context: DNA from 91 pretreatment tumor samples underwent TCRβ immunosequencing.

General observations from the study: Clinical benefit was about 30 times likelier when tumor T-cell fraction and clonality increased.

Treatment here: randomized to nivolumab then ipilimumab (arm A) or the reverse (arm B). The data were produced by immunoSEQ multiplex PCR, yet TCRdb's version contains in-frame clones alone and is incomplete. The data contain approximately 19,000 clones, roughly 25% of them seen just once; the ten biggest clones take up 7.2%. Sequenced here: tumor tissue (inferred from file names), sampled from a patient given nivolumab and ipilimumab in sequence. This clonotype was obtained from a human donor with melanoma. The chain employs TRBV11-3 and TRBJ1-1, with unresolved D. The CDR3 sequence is CASSLYTGYAEAFF. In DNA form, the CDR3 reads TGTGCCAGCAGCTTGTACACCGGTTATGCTGAAGCTTTCTTT.